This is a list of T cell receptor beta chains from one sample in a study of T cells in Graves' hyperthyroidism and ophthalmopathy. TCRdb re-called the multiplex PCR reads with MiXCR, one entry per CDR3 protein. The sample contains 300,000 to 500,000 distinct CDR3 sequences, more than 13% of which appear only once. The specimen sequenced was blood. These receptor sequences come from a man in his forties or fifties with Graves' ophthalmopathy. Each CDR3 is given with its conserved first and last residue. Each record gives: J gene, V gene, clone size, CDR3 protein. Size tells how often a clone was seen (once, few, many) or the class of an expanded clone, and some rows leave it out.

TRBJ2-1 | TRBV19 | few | CASSIEVPASGGGNEQFF
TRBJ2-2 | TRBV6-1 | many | CASKKTGNTGELFF
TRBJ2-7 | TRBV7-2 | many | CASSLAIGTASYEQYF
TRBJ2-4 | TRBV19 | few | CASSVEFSNIQYF
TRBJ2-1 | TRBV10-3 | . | CAIRSEGSYNEQFF
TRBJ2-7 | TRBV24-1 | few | CATSGGISYEQYF
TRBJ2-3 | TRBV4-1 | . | CASSQEVESTDTQYF
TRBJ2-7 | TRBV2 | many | CASKTSGMEQYF
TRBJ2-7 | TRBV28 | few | CASSFIGTSEHLSYEQYF
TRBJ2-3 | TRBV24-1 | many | CATSDFAVTDTQYF
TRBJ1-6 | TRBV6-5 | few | CASSYDRGSSPLHF
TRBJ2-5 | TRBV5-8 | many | CASSLTDVVETQYF
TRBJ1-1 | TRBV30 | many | CAWVGGGTEAFF
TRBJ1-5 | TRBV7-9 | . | CASSLNSGTGQQPQHF
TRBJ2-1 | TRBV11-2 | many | CASSRRGTGLGEQFF
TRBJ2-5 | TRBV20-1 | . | CSARVDAGWGETQYF
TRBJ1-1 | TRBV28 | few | CASSFRQGKAFF
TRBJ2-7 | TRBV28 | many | CASSAGQWSYEQYF
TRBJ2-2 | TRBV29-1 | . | CSVGERMGELFF
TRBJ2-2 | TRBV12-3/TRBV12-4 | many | CASSFARTGELFF
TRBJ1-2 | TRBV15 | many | CATSRHSYGYTF
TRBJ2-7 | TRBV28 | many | CASSLTQPRAYEQYF
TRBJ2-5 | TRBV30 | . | CAWSAPLAGGLGTQYF
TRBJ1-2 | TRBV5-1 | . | CASSRHTGNYGYTF
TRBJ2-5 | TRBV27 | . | CASSLRWGTLETQYF
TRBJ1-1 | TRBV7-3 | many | CASSLRVAGSYRSGGIVEAFF
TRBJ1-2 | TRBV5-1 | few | CASSRDPLYGYTF
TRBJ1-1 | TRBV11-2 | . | CASSFTGLTEAFF
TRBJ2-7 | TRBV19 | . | CASSIRPSDEQYF
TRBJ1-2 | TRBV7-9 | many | CASTPTGPNYGYTF
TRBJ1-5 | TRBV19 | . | CASRVQGASNQPQHF
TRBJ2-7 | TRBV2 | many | CASSFDRGLEQYF
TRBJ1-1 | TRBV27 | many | CASQTAGFGTEAFF
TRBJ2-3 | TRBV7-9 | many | CASNPGLWETDTQYF
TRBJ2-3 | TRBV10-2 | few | CASSLLRDTDTQYF
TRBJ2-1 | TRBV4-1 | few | CASSQATRQGAMFF
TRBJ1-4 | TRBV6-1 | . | CASSGGQDLRLFF
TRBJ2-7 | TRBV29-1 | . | CSIRQGSAYEQYF
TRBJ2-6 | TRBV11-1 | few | CASSSRITGSAGANVLTF
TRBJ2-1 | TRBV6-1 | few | CASRESLAPLEQFF
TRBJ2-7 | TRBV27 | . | CASSIGTSGSSDEQYF
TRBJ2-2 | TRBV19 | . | CASSIAAGELFF
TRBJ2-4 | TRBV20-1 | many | CSALGWGGENIQYF
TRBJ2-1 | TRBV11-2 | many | CASSLAATSSHNEQFF
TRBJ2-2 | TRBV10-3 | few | CAIRGTSGATGELFF
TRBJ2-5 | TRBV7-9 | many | CASRKGGMETQYF
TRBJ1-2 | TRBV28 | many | CASTGTIYGYTF
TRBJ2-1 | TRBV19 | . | CASSMGLRGLSYNEQFF
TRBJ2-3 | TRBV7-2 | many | CASSQTSSRQYF
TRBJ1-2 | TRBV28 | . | CASSLEHHPGGYTF
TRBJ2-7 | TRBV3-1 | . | CASSSRTSGSNYEQYF
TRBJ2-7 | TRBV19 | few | CASSSLTSVFYEQYF
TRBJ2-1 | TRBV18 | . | CASSEGLGNEQFF
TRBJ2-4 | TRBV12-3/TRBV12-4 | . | CASSFLAGWGNIQYF
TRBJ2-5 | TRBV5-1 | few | CASSPLGTYTQETQYF
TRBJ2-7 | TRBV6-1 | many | CASSLEGHPGTYEQYF
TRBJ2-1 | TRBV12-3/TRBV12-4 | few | CASRIPGLAYNEQFF
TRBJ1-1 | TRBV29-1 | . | CSVHRQGLTEAFF
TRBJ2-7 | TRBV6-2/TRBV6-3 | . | CASSGHTAYEQYF
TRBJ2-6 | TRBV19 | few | CASSNTAGQYRSGANVLTF